This TCR beta chain was obtained from a study of T cell responses to AZD1222 COVID-19 vaccine. Study results and limitations: No day 14 peak samples; only post-peak repertoires were characterized. Vaccine-associated CD4 TCRs spanned spike, dominant at 160-218 and 743-854. Rises in breadth and depth of Spike-specific TCRs came after two AZD1222 doses.

Pooling of second doses given at about 4 or about 12 weeks was done. As to this clone: Its antigen remains unidentified.

Generated by immunoSEQ multiplex PCR, the TCRdb table keeps only in-frame clones and is missing some. The table records roughly 200,000 clones, approximately 90% of them present only once. Germline V gives CDR1 SEHNR, CDR2 FQNEAQ (reference sequence). CDR3 length: 13 residues. V lost 5 bases, J lost 9 bases, and 14 bases lay in between. The receptor comes from an adult who received the AZD1222 COVID-19 vaccine. Sequences were derived from peripheral blood, sampled 28 days after the second AZD1222 dose. The chain joins TRBV7-9 to TRBJ2-1; D remains unclear. DNA for the CDR3: TGTGCCAGCAGCGAAAATGTAGGGTCTGAGCAGTTCTTC. It encodes CASSENVGSEQFF.